These 14 T cell receptor beta chains share one sample of origin, sequenced in a study of blood T cell repertoires in COVID-19. Method: immunoSEQ multiplex PCR; TCRdb's copy keeps in-frame clones and lacks some. The table shows about 40,000 clones, with about 80% occurring only once. Source material: peripheral blood. These receptors originate from a woman between 55 and 75 years old with acute or convalescent COVID-19.

V usage is TRBV4-2 and J usage is TRBJ2-7; D possibly corresponds to TRBD2 (6 bases). The length of the CDR3 is 15 residues. Looked up from germline, CDR1 is LGHNA and CDR2 is YNFKEQ. V was shortened by 1 base and J by 0 bases, with 10 bases between the two germline ends. CDR3 sequence (DNA): TGTGCCAGCAGCCAAGCGCTAGCGAACTCCTACGAGCAGTACTTC. Protein: CASSQALANSYEQYF.

This chain connects TRBV6-5 to TRBJ1-3; 7 bases fit TRBD1. J lost 0 bases, V lost 2 bases, and 4 bases had no gene match. Germline-derived CDR1 and CDR2 are MNHEY and SVGAGI. The CDR3 consists of 16 residues. DNA for the CDR3: TGTGCCAGCAGTTACGGGCAGGGGGGCTCTGGAAACACCATATATTTT. Protein product: CASSYGQGGSGNTIYF.

The chain has TRBV9 and TRBJ2-5, with 9 bases identical to TRBD1. The CDR3 is made up of 17 amino acids. Germline V gene data show CDR1 as SGDLS and CDR2 as YYNGEE. V dropped 2 bases and J dropped 4; count of bases not matched to a gene: 12. The CDR3 coding sequence is TGTGCCAGCAGCGTGCGGCCCGGGACAGGGCTTGGAGAGACCCAGTACTTC. Translation: CASSVRPGTGLGETQYF.

This clone was found a few times. The gene calls are TRBV27 and TRBJ1-1; D is unclear. The germline V and J ends were trimmed by 3 bases and 1 base, with 9 bases remaining between them. The CDR3 is made up of 14 amino acids. The germline CDR1 and CDR2 sequences are MNHEY and SMNVEV (reference sequence). This CDR3 reads CASSFGVRNTEAFF. For the CDR3, the DNA is TGTGCCAGCAGTTTCGGTGTGCGGAACACTGAAGCTTTCTTT.

The chain combines TRBV29-1 with TRBJ1-1; possibly TRBD1 for D (5 bases). The V gene lost 7 bases and the J gene lost 2 bases, with 14 bases spanning the gap. In germline, CDR1 is SQVTM, CDR2 ANQGSEA. The CDR3 consists of 13 residues. DNA for the CDR3: TGCAGCGCGCAGGACGGACAAAACACTGAAGCTTTCTTT. This gives the protein CSAQDGQNTEAFF.

CDR3 region: CASSQAGSSYNSPLHF. The CDR3 coding sequence is TGTGCCAGCAGCCAAGCCGGTAGCTCCTATAATTCACCCCTCCACTTT. The chain carries TRBV3-1 (or the pseudogene TRBV3-2) and TRBJ1-6; D is unresolved. Germline loops: CDR1 LGHDT, CDR2 YNNKEL (reference sequence). The V end lost 1 base, the J end lost 0 bases, and 7 bases lay between the germline ends. The CDR3 sequence is 16 residues long.

For the CDR3, the DNA is TGTGCCAGCTCACCACCGAGCAGGGCCGCGAACATTCAGTACTTC. It translates to CASSPPSRAANIQYF. The chain couples TRBV18 to TRBJ2-4, with D possibly being TRBD1 (5 bases). V shed 0 bases and J shed 7 bases, with 13 bases lying between them. Germline CDR1 KGHSH, CDR2 LQKENI. The CDR3 runs 15 residues.

This clone showed up just once. The chain recombines TRBV9 with TRBJ1-3, with TRBD1 as a possible D gene (5 bases). The CDR3 has 15 residues. The germline V and J ends were trimmed by 4 bases and 0 bases, with 11 bases remaining between them. The germline CDR1 and CDR2 sequences are SGDLS and YYNGEE. CDR3 amino acids: CASSLGTFSGNTIYF. CDR3 in DNA: TGTGCCAGCAGCCTAGGGACTTTCTCTGGAAACACCATATATTTT. Full variable domain (remainder filled in from reference TRBV9 and TRBJ1-3): DSGVTQTPKHLITATGQRVTLRCSPRSGDLSVYWYQQSLDQGLQFLIQYYNGEERAKGNILERFSAQQFPDLHSELNLSSLELGDSALYFCASSLGTFSGNTIYFGEGSWLTVV.

V is TRBV18 and J is TRBJ1-1; 11 positions agree with TRBD1. Losses at the gene ends were 10 bases for V and 4 bases for J; bases not matched to a gene: 5. Germline CDR1 KGHSH, CDR2 LQKENI. CDR3 length: 13 residues. The CDR3 protein is CATSGTGGTEAFF. DNA of the CDR3: TGTGCCACCTCCGGGACAGGGGGCACTGAAGCTTTCTTT.

The gene calls are TRBV28 and TRBJ1-1; the D is unclear. This CDR3 has 14 amino acids. V was clipped by 6 bases and J by 0 bases, with 11 bases between them. Germline lookup yields CDR1 MDHEN and CDR2 SYDVKM. In DNA form, the CDR3 reads TGTGCCAGCAGCCCCGCGGGTATGAACACTGAAGCTTTCTTT. Amino acid sequence: CASSPAGMNTEAFF.

This clone was observed a handful of times. The V and J genes are TRBV6-1 and TRBJ1-2, with TRBD1 identical over 7 bases. From germline, CDR1 is MNHNS and CDR2 SASEGT. V lost 3 bases to trimming and J lost 7 bases; unmatched junction nucleotides: 2. This CDR3 region has 12 residues. As DNA, the CDR3 is TGTGCCAGCAGTGAGGACAGGAGTGGCTACACCTTC. Translation: CASSEDRSGYTF.

The chain has TRBV9 and TRBJ1-2; a weak D match, TRBD1 (5 bases). The germline V and J ends were trimmed by 2 bases and 4 bases, with 15 bases remaining between them. The CDR3 loop spans 15 amino acids. Per germline, CDR1 SGDLS and CDR2 YYNGEE. CDR3 region: CASSVETGDLYGYTF. The CDR3 DNA follows: TGTGCCAGCAGCGTGGAAACAGGTGACCTCTATGGCTACACCTTC. Full variable domain (missing parts from reference TRBV9 and TRBJ1-2): DSGVTQTPKHLITATGQRVTLRCSPRSGDLSVYWYQQSLDQGLQFLIQYYNGEERAKGNILERFSAQQFPDLHSELNLSSLELGDSALYFCASSVETGDLYGYTFGSGTRLTVV.

This clone came up once. The CDR3 region is CASSLALAVSNYGYTF. As DNA, the CDR3 is TGTGCCAGCAGCTTGGCGTTAGCCGTTTCTAACTATGGCTACACCTTC. The rearrangement uses TRBV5-5 and TRBJ1-2; D unclear. The CDR3 sequence is 16 residues long. CDR1 SGHKS and CDR2 YYEKEE come from the germline V gene (reference sequence). V lost 0 bases to trimming and J lost 0 bases, with 12 bases between them.

V is TRBV7-3 and J is TRBJ2-1, with 11 bases that match TRBD2. The CDR3 loop spans 16 amino acids. J gave up 5 bases and V 2 bases, and 5 bases lay outside the gene matches. Germline V gene data show CDR1 as SGHTA and CDR2 as FQGTGA. The DNA for the CDR3 is TGTGCCAGCAGCTTAGAGGGGACTAGCGGCAACAATGAGCAGTTCTTC. It specifies CASSLEGTSGNNEQFF.